In this sample, the clone carrying this T cell receptor (beta chain) turned up a few times. These data belong to a study of identical twins. The germline V and J ends were trimmed by 5 bases and 4 bases, with 14 bases remaining between them. The CDR3 is 14 residues long. TCRdb analysed the 5' RACE reads with MiXCR anew, one entry per CDR3 protein. Of 400,000 to 500,000 distinct CDR3 sequences in the sample, 13% to 15% are singletons; the top ten hold more than 0.8%. These data were also filed under a second study, of yellow fever vaccine responses in identical twins.

The rearrangement joins TRBV12-3 or TRBV12-4 to TRBJ1-2; tentative D call: TRBD1 (6 bases). This receptor was obtained from a woman aged 18-35 years in good health. The source material was CD4+ T cells sorted from blood. CDR3 DNA: TGTGCCAGCAGTAAGGGGGGGGCGGTCTATGGCTACACCTTC. Protein product: CASSKGGAVYGYTF.